This T cell receptor (beta chain) appears in the sequencing data of a study of blood T cell repertoires in COVID-19. The method was immunoSEQ multiplex PCR; TCRdb's version includes in-frame clones alone and lacks a portion of them. This sample has some 260,000 clones, with around 84% found just once. Trimming left V 0 bases short and J 1 base short, with 10 bases between. The CDR3 spans 15 residues. Germline-derived CDR1 and CDR2 are SGDLS and YYNGEE. Material: PBMCs or T cells enriched from blood (not recorded which). The J gene is TRBJ1-1, the V gene TRBV9; unclear D gene. The clonotype originates from a man younger than 40 with acute COVID-19. The CDR3 nucleotides read TGTGCCAGCAGCGTAGGAGTGTCGGGGAACACTGAAGCTTTCTTT. This codes for CASSVGVSGNTEAFF.